Following are 18 T cell receptor beta chains from one sample sequenced in a study of shared T cell receptors in the human thymus. Sequencing was performed with immunoSEQ multiplex PCR; in TCRdb, only in-frame clones are kept and a portion is missing. The repertoire holds around 730,000 clones, with 80% to 90% as singletons. Separately, the same data were catalogued under a study of human thymus T cells.

The sequencing sample was made of thymocytes. These TCRs come from a girl less than two years old with a congenital heart defect.

The J gene is TRBJ1-1, the V gene TRBV2, with D possibly TRBD1 on 6 matching bases. The CDR3 is 15 amino acids. Trimming removed 6 bases at V and 3 bases at J, with 17 bases between. Germline CDR1 reads SNHLY; CDR2 reads FYNNEI. The CDR3 DNA follows: TGTGCCAGCAGCCCCACGAGAGGGGGGGACACTGAAGCTTTCTTT. It encodes CASSPTRGGDTEAFF. Complete variable domain (other parts from reference TRBV2 and TRBJ1-1): EPEVTQTPSHQVTQMGQEVILRCVPISNHLYFYWYRQILGQKVEFLVSFYNNEISEKSEIFDDQFSVERPDGSNFTLKIRSTKLEDSAMYFCASSPTRGGDTEAFFGQGTRLTVV.

The chain links TRBV7-2 to TRBJ2-1; 8 bases are shared with TRBD1. Looked up from germline, CDR1 is SGHTA and CDR2 is FQGNSA. The CDR3 has 17 residues. V was clipped by 5 bases and J by 8 bases; unmatched bases: 17. The CDR3 bases are TGTGCCAGCAGCCACCTGTTCGGGACAGGTGGGATCCATGAGCAGTTCTTC. Translating gives CASSHLFGTGGIHEQFF.

In DNA, the CDR3 is TGTGCCAGCACCCCGGGGGGACAGGTGGAAGAAGCTTTCTTT. It specifies CASTPGGQVEEAFF. V usage is TRBV2 and J usage is TRBJ1-1, with TRBD1 matching over 8 bases. The germline gives CDR1 SNHLY, CDR2 FYNNEI. This CDR3 spans 14 amino acids. The V gene end was trimmed by 7 bases and the J gene end by 8 bases; junction bases not matched to a gene: 12.

This clone was seen once. The genes are TRBV2 and TRBJ1-1; D remains unclear. Germline CDR1 is SNHLY and CDR2 is FYNNEI. The CDR3 is made up of 14 amino acids. V shed 5 bases and J shed 0 bases, with 10 bases lying between them. The DNA of the CDR3 is TGTGCCAGCAGTAGACACAAAATGAACACTGAAGCTTTCTTT. Residues: CASSRHKMNTEAFF.

The V and J genes are TRBV5-1 and TRBJ1-5; 7 nucleotides agree with TRBD1. The CDR3 runs to 16 residues. V lost 0 bases to trimming and J lost 1 base; unmatched junction nucleotides: 4. In germline, CDR1 is SGHRS, CDR2 YFSETQ. CDR3 residues: CASSLGGGASNQPQHF. The CDR3 nucleotides are TGCGCCAGCAGCTTGGGAGGGGGCGCGAGCAATCAGCCCCAGCATTTT.

The chain recombines TRBV9 with TRBJ2-5; maybe TRBD1 (6 bases). In germline, CDR1 is SGDLS, CDR2 YYNGEE. The CDR3 is 15 residues long. V was clipped by 3 bases and J by 0 bases, with 12 bases between them. The CDR3 region has the DNA TGTGCCAGCAGCGCAAGACAGGCGGACCAAGAGACCCAGTACTTC. Amino acid sequence: CASSARQADQETQYF.

The J gene is TRBJ1-4, the V gene TRBV5-5; 7 bases line up with TRBD1. The V and J ends lost 4 bases and 6 bases, in that order; junction bases with no gene match: 3. The CDR3 runs to 13 residues. CDR1 and CDR2 from the germline V gene are SGHKS and YYEKEE (reference sequence). CDR3 coding DNA: TGTGCCAGCAGCCCAGGGACAGATGAAAAACTGTTTTTT. This sequence encodes CASSPGTDEKLFF.

DNA for the CDR3: TGTGCCAGCAGCCCCCGGACAGGGAGGGGCGGGGAGCTGTTTTTT. Its protein product is CASSPRTGRGGELFF. V gene TRBV14 combines with J gene TRBJ2-2; the D gene is possibly TRBD1 (8 bases). The CDR3 runs 15 residues. Germline V gene lookup returns CDR1 SGHDN and CDR2 FVKESK. Trimming left V 4 bases short and J 7 bases short, with 16 bases between.

V is TRBV6-1 and J is TRBJ1-1; TRBD1 is a possible D gene (5 bases). The CDR3 has 13 amino acids. From germline, CDR1 is MNHNS and CDR2 SASEGT. Trimming cost V 6 bases and J 7 bases, with 15 bases left between them. CDR3 sequence reads: CASRTGLPLEAFF. The CDR3 nucleotides read TGTGCCAGCAGGACGGGACTCCCCCTTGAAGCTTTCTTT.

The chain is built from TRBV4-1 and TRBJ1-3; a possible D gene is TRBD1 (6 bases). This CDR3 comprises 15 residues. V dropped 3 bases and J dropped 4 bases, with 13 bases sitting between them. From germline, CDR1 is MGHRA and CDR2 YSYEKL. The CDR3 DNA sequence: TGCGCCAGCAGCCACCTTGACAGGCCGGGAAACACCATATATTTT. Its translation: CASSHLDRPGNTIYF.

A few counts support this clone. The CDR3 spells CAWSVLDRGGSYNEQFF. In DNA form, the CDR3 reads TGTGCCTGGAGTGTATTGGACAGGGGTGGCTCCTACAATGAGCAGTTCTTC. The rearrangement uses TRBV30 and TRBJ2-1; 9 bases are a match to TRBD1. The CDR3 has 17 residues. Germline CDR1 is GTSNPN and CDR2 is SVGIG (reference sequence). The ends lost 0 bases at V and 0 bases at J; junction bases unmatched: 6.

The chain uses TRBV5-8 and TRBJ2-7; the match to TRBD2 covers 9 bases. The CDR3 has 16 residues. From germline, CDR1 is SGHTS and CDR2 YDEGEE. Trimming took 2 bases from V and 4 from J; bases not matched to a gene: 10. The CDR3 loop is CASSFIPGLASYEQYF. CDR3 bases: TGTGCCAGCAGCTTCATACCGGGACTAGCCTCTTACGAGCAGTACTTC.

There are a few counts of this clone. The gene calls are TRBV5-8 and TRBJ1-1; the D gene is possibly TRBD1 (5 bases). Trimming shortened V by 0 bases and J by 1 base, and 10 bases separated the two germline ends. The CDR3 runs 15 residues. Looked up from germline, CDR1 is SGHTS and CDR2 is YDEGEE. In nucleotides, the CDR3 is TGTGCCAGCAGCTTGGCCACAGGCTCGAACACTGAAGCTTTCTTT. It is translated as CASSLATGSNTEAFF.

J is TRBJ1-5 and V is TRBV6-6, with D maybe TRBD1 (6 bases). The germline V gene has CDR1 MNHNY and CDR2 SVGAGI (reference sequence). The CDR3 covers 15 residues. V lost 2 bases, J lost 5 bases, and 13 bases lay in between. CDR3 in DNA: TGTGCCAGCAGTTACCCCGGGGGGGCCGATCAGCCCCAGCATTTT. Translating it yields CASSYPGGADQPQHF.

This clone was seen only a few times. The chain is built from TRBV4-3 and TRBJ1-6; D gene ambiguous. This CDR3 has 16 residues. Trimming removed 2 bases from V and 8 bases from J, with 16 bases in between. CDR1 and CDR2 from the germline V gene are LGHNA and YSLEER. CDR3 DNA: TGCGCCAGCAGCCAAAGCGTCAGATCCTGGGATTCACCCCTCCACTTT. Translation gives CASSQSVRSWDSPLHF.

This chain joins TRBV18 and TRBJ1-1; TRBD1 agrees at 9 bases. Germline lookup yields CDR1 KGHSH and CDR2 LQKENI. This CDR3 comprises 16 residues. V gave up 3 bases and J gave up 5 bases; unmatched junction bases: 10. CDR3: CASSPRPGQGETEAFF. The DNA for the CDR3 is TGTGCCAGCTCACCTAGACCGGGACAGGGCGAAACTGAAGCTTTCTTT. The full variable domain, its missing parts supplied by reference TRBV18 and TRBJ1-1, is NAGVMQNPRHLVRRRGQEARLRCSPMKGHSHVYWYRQLPEEGLKFMVYLQKENIIDESGMPKERFSAEFPKEGPSILRIQQVVRGDSAAYFCASSPRPGQGETEAFFGQGTRLTVV.

The V call is TRBV6-5, the J call TRBJ1-2; D is unclear. V shed 5 bases and J shed 8 bases, with 18 bases lying between them. The germline gives CDR1 MNHEY, CDR2 SVGAGI. This CDR3 has 14 amino acids. CDR3 amino acids: CASSPYWLGEGYTF. DNA for the CDR3: TGTGCCAGCAGTCCATATTGGCTCGGGGAGGGCTACACCTTC.

The chain recombines TRBV28 with TRBJ1-2; D gene unclear. Between the trimmed V and J ends, which lost 2 bases and 0 bases, there was a span of 13 bases. This CDR3 has 16 amino acids. CDR1 and CDR2 (germline): MDHEN, SYDVKM. In DNA form, the CDR3 reads TGTGCCAGCAGTTTAAATCGCGGGCTGTCTAACTATGGCTACACCTTC. It specifies CASSLNRGLSNYGYTF.